This entry lists 7 T cell receptor beta chains sequenced from one sample in a study of blood T cell repertoires in COVID-19. The protocol was immunoSEQ multiplex PCR, while the TCRdb copy is restricted to in-frame clones and leaves out a portion. The sample has around 310,000 clones, 89% seen once. The sequenced sample consisted of PBMCs or T cells enriched from blood (not recorded which). Receptors originate from a woman in her thirties who had recovered from COVID-19.

This chain links TRBV25-1 with TRBJ2-2, with a weak D call TRBD1 (8 bases). Germline V gene sequence: CDR1 MGHDK, CDR2 SYGVNS. There are 14 residues in the CDR3. The V end was cut by 4 bases, the J end by 5 bases, with 11 bases between. CDR3 sequence reads: CASSAQGGTGELFF. The CDR3 nucleotides are TGTGCCAGCAGTGCACAGGGGGGGACCGGGGAGCTGTTTTTT.

CDR3 nucleotide sequence: TGTGCTAGTGGTTTGGTAATGGACAGTTACCAAGAGACCCAGTACTTC. Translating it yields CASGLVMDSYQETQYF. This chain links TRBV12-5 with TRBJ2-5; possible D gene TRBD1, 6 bases. The CDR3 has 16 amino acids. V was shortened by 0 bases and J by 0 bases, with 11 bases between the two germline ends. Germline V gene data show CDR1 as LGHNT and CDR2 as FRNRAP.

The chain links TRBV15 to TRBJ2-7, with D possibly being TRBD2 (5 bases). Trimming shortened V by 0 bases and J by 4 bases, and 7 bases separated the two germline ends. This CDR3 has 13 amino acids. In germline, CDR1 is LNHNV, CDR2 YYDKDF (reference sequence). The CDR3: CATSRDEGYEQYF. CDR3 nucleotide sequence: TGTGCCACCAGCAGAGATGAGGGTTACGAGCAGTACTTC.

This chain joins TRBV19 and TRBJ2-1, with D hard to call. V was trimmed by 8 bases and J by 4 bases, leaving 18 bases between them. Germline V gene sequence: CDR1 LNHDA, CDR2 SQIVND (reference sequence). This CDR3 contains 15 residues. The CDR3 region is CASANPGPSYNEQFF. The DNA of the CDR3 is TGTGCCAGTGCAAATCCGGGTCCTAGTTACAATGAGCAGTTCTTC.

The chain is built from TRBV27 and TRBJ1-4; D gene unclear. Germline V gene sequence: CDR1 MNHEY, CDR2 SMNVEV (reference sequence). The germline V and J ends were trimmed by 2 bases and 4 bases, with 5 bases remaining between them. CDR3 length: 13 amino acids. CDR3 in amino acids: CASSLLNNEKLFF. The CDR3, as DNA: TGTGCCAGCAGTTTACTAAATAATGAAAAACTGTTTTTT.

This chain joins TRBV5-4 and TRBJ1-3, with D perhaps TRBD1 (6 bases). The CDR3 is 14 residues long. Germline V gene data show CDR1 as SGHNT and CDR2 as YYREEE (reference sequence). Trimming removed 3 bases at V and 7 bases at J, with 14 bases between. The CDR3 coding sequence is TGTGCCAGCAGCTCCCCGACAGGCTCGAACACCATATATTTT. Its protein is CASSSPTGSNTIYF.

This clone was found once. The rearrangement links TRBV5-1 to TRBJ2-2, with D possibly being TRBD2 (6 bases). Deletions cut 3 bases from V and 3 bases from J, with 12 bases between. Germline V gives CDR1 SGHRS, CDR2 YFSETQ. The CDR3 runs 15 residues. The CDR3: CASSSRPGDTGELFF. CDR3 bases: TGCGCCAGCAGCTCCCGCCCGGGGGACACCGGGGAGCTGTTTTTT.